This is a list of T cell receptor beta chains from one sample in a study of CD8 T cells in Susac syndrome. MiXCR, run by TCRdb on the immunoSEQ multiplex PCR reads, gives a single entry per CDR3 protein. This sample has about 150,000 distinct CDR3 sequences, with around 93% found just once. Sequencing input: CD8+ T cells from PBMCs. Source of these receptors: a human donor with Susac syndrome. Both conserved end residues are part of each CDR3. Each record gives: J gene, V gene, clone size, D gene, CDR3 length, CDR3 protein. The D gene is left open where the match is weak. The listing skips clone size in some rows; elsewhere it reads once, few, many or a size class.

J: TRBJ2-1; V: TRBV15; size: NA; D: NA; length: 13; CDR3: CATSRERGNEQFF
J: TRBJ1-1; V: TRBV27; size: NA; D: NA; length: 16; CDR3: CASSPNIGAVDTEAFF
J: TRBJ1-5; V: TRBV9; size: NA; D: NA; length: 12; CDR3: CASSNGGSAQHF
J: TRBJ1-1; V: TRBV29-1; size: NA; D: NA; length: 10; CDR3: CSARLAEAFF
J: TRBJ2-2; V: TRBV29-1; size: NA; D: NA; length: 14; CDR3: CSVESGAYTGELFF
J: TRBJ2-3; V: TRBV19; size: NA; D: NA; length: 12; CDR3: CASTMGRDTQYF
J: TRBJ2-1; V: TRBV3-1; size: NA; D: NA; length: 14; CDR3: CASSQATQSNEQFF
J: TRBJ2-5; V: TRBV18; size: NA; D: NA; length: 17; CDR3: CASSPTKTRPSQETQYF
J: TRBJ2-2; V: TRBV6-2/TRBV6-3; size: NA; D: NA; length: 13; CDR3: CAAGSANTGELFF
J: TRBJ2-1; V: TRBV7-2; size: NA; D: NA; length: 13; CDR3: CASSLRNGNEQFF
J: TRBJ1-5; V: TRBV4-1; size: once; D: NA; length: 15; CDR3: CASSQEPGVNQPQHF
J: TRBJ2-1; V: TRBV29-1; size: NA; D: NA; length: 15; CDR3: CSVDKAWGFGNEQFF
J: TRBJ1-1; V: TRBV29-1; size: NA; D: NA; length: 13; CDR3: CSVDHGINTEAFF
J: TRBJ2-3; V: TRBV25-1; size: NA; D: NA; length: 13; CDR3: CASSVLGADTQYF
J: TRBJ2-3; V: TRBV4-1; size: NA; D: NA; length: 16; CDR3: CASSQGGGGSTDTQYF